This is a list of T cell receptor beta chains from one sample in a study of blood T cell repertoires in COVID-19. Libraries were prepared by immunoSEQ multiplex PCR; TCRdb keeps only in-frame clonotypes and omits some of them. Counted here are about 250,000 clones, 82% occurring once; the ten biggest clones make up around 4.7%. Specimen: peripheral blood. These receptors were collected from a woman aged 70-85 years with acute or convalescent COVID-19. The CDR3 runs from the conserved cysteine through the conserved F or W. The order of the fields is V gene, D gene, J gene, clone size, CDR3 DNA, CDR3 protein. A D gene is named only where the DNA matches it firmly. Clone size, where shown, is once, few, many, or a class for clones that have expanded.

TRBV5-8	-	TRBJ1-5	few	TGTGCCAGCAGCTCACTGGCAGGGCCACAGCCCCAGCATTTT	CASSSLAGPQPQHF
TRBV7-2	-	TRBJ1-5	few	TGTGCCAGCAGCTTAGCCCAGATTTACGGGGGGCCCCAGCATTTT	CASSLAQIYGGPQHF
TRBV11-2	TRBD2	TRBJ2-1	-	TGTGCCAGCAGTCCACCTGGACTAGCGGGGGGGAACAATGAGCAGTTCTTC	CASSPPGLAGGNNEQFF
TRBV7-9	TRBD2	TRBJ2-1	-	TGTGCCAGCAGCTCGGTCGGGAGCGGGGGGGTCCCCTTGAGGGAGCAGTTCTTC	CASSSVGSGGVPLREQFF
TRBV4-1	TRBD1	TRBJ1-2	-	TGCGCCAGCAGCCAAGATATTAGGGGGCCTGGCGGCTACACCTTC	CASSQDIRGPGGYTF
TRBV6-2/TRBV6-3	-	TRBJ2-3	few	TGTGCCAGCAGTTACCGAGGAGATACGCAGTATTTT	CASSYRGDTQYF
TRBV5-1	TRBD2	TRBJ2-7	-	TGCGCCAGCAGCTTGGACAGCGGGGGCAGTTACGAGCAGTACTTC	CASSLDSGGSYEQYF
TRBV19	TRBD1	TRBJ1-2	-	TGTGCCAGCGCCCAAGGGGGCCGTTGGGTTTCTAACTATGGCTACACCTTC	CASAQGGRWVSNYGYTF
TRBV9	-	TRBJ1-1	-	TGTGCCAGCAGCGCAACCCCAGGGACTGAAGCTTTCTTT	CASSATPGTEAFF
TRBV18	-	TRBJ1-3	-	TGTGCCAGCTCACCACCTAGAGGGTACTCTGGAAACACCATATATTTT	CASSPPRGYSGNTIYF
TRBV9	-	TRBJ1-3	-	TGTGCCAGCAGCGCCCTCTCCGGGTCTGGAAACACCATATATTTT	CASSALSGSGNTIYF
TRBV11-2	-	TRBJ1-5	few	TGTGCCAGCAGCTTAGAGCCTACGGGTCAGCCCCAGCATTTT	CASSLEPTGQPQHF
TRBV2	TRBD1	TRBJ1-1	-	TGTGCCAGCCGGGACAGGGGGCGAGGCACTGAAGCTTTCTTT	CASRDRGRGTEAFF
TRBV6-5	TRBD1	TRBJ1-5	few	TGTGCCAGCAGAGGGACAGGGTATAGCAATCAGCCCCAGCATTTT	CASRGTGYSNQPQHF
TRBV6-2/TRBV6-3	TRBD2	TRBJ2-3	-	TGTGCCAGCAGCCCCGGGGGGGTTACAGATACGCAGTATTTT	CASSPGGVTDTQYF
TRBV28	TRBD1	TRBJ1-2	-	TGTGCCAGCAGGGGCCCCGGGACAGGAGGCCATGGCTACACCTTC	CASRGPGTGGHGYTF
TRBV19	-	TRBJ1-2	few	TGTGCCAGTAGTATCCAGGGGAACTATGGCTACACCTTC	CASSIQGNYGYTF
TRBV7-6	-	TRBJ1-2	-	TGTGCCAGCAGCTTAGAGGGGGTCGGTCATGGCTACACCTTC	CASSLEGVGHGYTF
TRBV4-3	-	TRBJ1-6	-	TGCGCCAGCAGCCAAGATCTTGGGAGGGCCCTCCACTTT	CASSQDLGRALHF
TRBV18	TRBD1	TRBJ2-5	-	TGTGCCAGCTCTCTTAACAGGGGGCAAGAGACCCAGTACTTC	CASSLNRGQETQYF
TRBV15	-	TRBJ1-3	-	TGTGCCACCAGCAGCGAACTGGGAAACACCATATATTTT	CATSSELGNTIYF
TRBV28	-	TRBJ1-5	once	TGTGCCAGCAGTTTTCTAGGGGCCGGCTCCAATCAGCCCCAGCATTTT	CASSFLGAGSNQPQHF
TRBV7-2	-	TRBJ1-5	once	TGTGCCAGCAGCTTAGTGGGCTTAAATCAGCCCCAGCATTTT	CASSLVGLNQPQHF
TRBV13	TRBD1	TRBJ1-1	-	TGTGCCAGCAGCACCACCGGGACAGCTAACACTGAAGCTTTCTTT	CASSTTGTANTEAFF
TRBV7-9	-	TRBJ2-7	-	TGTGCCAGCAGCTTAGGGCGGGGTGGTGTGAACGAGCAGTACTTC	CASSLGRGGVNEQYF
TRBV15	-	TRBJ1-4	-	TGTGCCACCAGCAGAGCCGGGACTGATAATGAAAAACTGTTTTTT	CATSRAGTDNEKLFF
TRBV28	TRBD1	TRBJ1-6	-	TGTGCCAGCAGTTTCACAGGGGGCAGATCACCCCTCCACTTT	CASSFTGGRSPLHF
TRBV29-1	TRBD1	TRBJ2-1	-	TGCAGCGTTGAATTGGACAGGGGGAATGAGCAGTTCTTC	CSVELDRGNEQFF
TRBV13	-	TRBJ2-1	few	TGTGCCAGCAGCCCCCGGCGGGCGGAGCAGTTCTTC	CASSPRRAEQFF
TRBV4-3	TRBD2	TRBJ2-2	-	TGCGCCAGCAGCCAAGTTTGGCGGGGGGGATCAGGGGAGCTGTTTTTT	CASSQVWRGGSGELFF
TRBV19	-	TRBJ1-5	-	TGTGCCAGTAGTTCAGGGATACCCAATCAGCCCCAGCATTTT	CASSSGIPNQPQHF
TRBV20-1	-	TRBJ1-2	once	TGCAGTGCTAGTTCCCGGTTGGGCGACGGCTACACCTTC	CSASSRLGDGYTF
TRBV24-1	TRBD1	TRBJ1-6	-	TGTGCCACGGGGACAGGGGTTGACGGTTCACCCCTCCACTTT	CATGTGVDGSPLHF
TRBV7-9	-	TRBJ1-1	-	TGTGCCAGCAGCCCACCGGGGACTCAAAGTAGTACTGAAGCTTTCTTT	CASSPPGTQSSTEAFF
TRBV5-6	TRBD1	TRBJ1-1	-	TGTGCCAGCAGCTTGACAGGGGGCTGGACTGAAGCTTTCTTT	CASSLTGGWTEAFF
TRBV27	TRBD1	TRBJ1-5	-	TGTGCCAGCAGTTTCGGGACAGGGGGCAATCAGCCCCAGCATTTT	CASSFGTGGNQPQHF
TRBV3-1/TRBV3-2	-	TRBJ1-1	few	TGTGCCAGCAGGAACTCCGGGACTTTGAACACTGAAGCTTTCTTT	CASRNSGTLNTEAFF
TRBV28	-	TRBJ2-5	-	TGTGCCAGCAGTACGACGATACAGGAGACCCAGTACTTC	CASSTTIQETQYF
TRBV30	TRBD1	TRBJ1-4	-	TGTGCCTGGAGTCGGACAGGGCATTCTAATGAAAAACTGTTTTTT	CAWSRTGHSNEKLFF
TRBV19	TRBD1	TRBJ1-5	-	TGTGCCAGTACCTTGGAGGGACAGCCCTATCAGCCCCAGCATTTT	CASTLEGQPYQPQHF
TRBV11-2	-	TRBJ2-3	-	TGTGCCAGCAGCTCCATCCTAGAACGCACAGATACGCAGTATTTT	CASSSILERTDTQYF
TRBV7-8	-	TRBJ2-1	-	TGTGCCAGCAGCTTACGTAACTCACGCTCCTACAATGAGCAGTTCTTC	CASSLRNSRSYNEQFF
TRBV28	-	TRBJ2-1	-	TGTGCCAGCAGTTTATCCGATGGGGGGACCCGCGGCAATGAGCAGTTCTTC	CASSLSDGGTRGNEQFF
TRBV6-1	-	TRBJ1-2	-	TGTGCCAGCAGTGAAGACCCCGGAGGCTATGGCTACACCTTC	CASSEDPGGYGYTF
TRBV19	-	TRBJ1-4	few	TGTGCCAGTAGTATAGATATGGGCAGGTCAAATGAAAAACTGTTTTTT	CASSIDMGRSNEKLFF
TRBV20-1	-	TRBJ1-1	-	TGCAGTGCTGATCACGCGTTGGCTTTCTTT	CSADHALAFF
TRBV3-1/TRBV3-2	TRBD1	TRBJ1-1	-	TGTGCCAGCAGCCTTAATACAGGGGGCGGCACTGAAGCTTTCTTT	CASSLNTGGGTEAFF